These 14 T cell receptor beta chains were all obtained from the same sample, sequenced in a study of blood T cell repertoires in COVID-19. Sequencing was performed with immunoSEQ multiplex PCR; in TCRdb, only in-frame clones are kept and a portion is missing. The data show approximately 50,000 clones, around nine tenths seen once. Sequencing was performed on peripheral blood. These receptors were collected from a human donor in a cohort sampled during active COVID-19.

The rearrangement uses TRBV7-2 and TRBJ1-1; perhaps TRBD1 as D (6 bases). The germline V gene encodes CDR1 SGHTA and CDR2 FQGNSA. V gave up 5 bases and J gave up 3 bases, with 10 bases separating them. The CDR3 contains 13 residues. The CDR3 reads CASSPKGDTEAFF. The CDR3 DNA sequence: TGTGCCAGCAGCCCAAAGGGGGACACTGAAGCTTTCTTT.

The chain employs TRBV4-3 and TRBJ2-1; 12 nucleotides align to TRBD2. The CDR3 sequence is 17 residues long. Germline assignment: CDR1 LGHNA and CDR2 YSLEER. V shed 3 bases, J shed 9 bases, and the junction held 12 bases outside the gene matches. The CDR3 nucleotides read TGCGCCAGCAGCCAGAGTCTAGCGGGGGGGCGTGTCGTTGAGCAGTTCTTC. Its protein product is CASSQSLAGGRVVEQFF.

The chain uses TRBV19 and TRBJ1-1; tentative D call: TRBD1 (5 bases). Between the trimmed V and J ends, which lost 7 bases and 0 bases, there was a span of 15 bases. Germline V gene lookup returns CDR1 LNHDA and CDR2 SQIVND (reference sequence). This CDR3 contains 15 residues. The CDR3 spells CASKGLRFMNTEAFF. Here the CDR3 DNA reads TGTGCCAGTAAGGGGTTGCGATTCATGAACACTGAAGCTTTCTTT.

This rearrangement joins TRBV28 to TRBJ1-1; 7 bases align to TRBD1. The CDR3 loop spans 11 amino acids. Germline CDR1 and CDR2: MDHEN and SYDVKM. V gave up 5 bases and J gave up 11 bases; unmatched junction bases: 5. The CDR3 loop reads CASSETGFAFF. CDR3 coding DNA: TGTGCCAGCAGTGAGACAGGGTTCGCTTTCTTT.

The CDR3 nucleotides read TGCGCCAGCAGCTTGGAGACAGGGCGGTATGAAAAACTGTTTTTT. Its translation is CASSLETGRYEKLFF. The chain employs TRBV5-1 and TRBJ1-4; 7 nucleotides match TRBD1. Germline CDR1 reads SGHRS; CDR2 reads YFSETQ. Trimming took 0 bases from V and 6 from J; bases not matched to a gene: 5. The CDR3 sequence is 15 residues long.

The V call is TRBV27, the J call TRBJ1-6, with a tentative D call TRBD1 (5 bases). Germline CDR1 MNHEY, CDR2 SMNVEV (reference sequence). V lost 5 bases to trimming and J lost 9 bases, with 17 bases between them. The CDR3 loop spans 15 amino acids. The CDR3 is CASSPLGGGSSPLHF. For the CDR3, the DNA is TGTGCCAGCAGTCCCCTTGGGGGAGGGAGTTCACCCCTCCACTTT.

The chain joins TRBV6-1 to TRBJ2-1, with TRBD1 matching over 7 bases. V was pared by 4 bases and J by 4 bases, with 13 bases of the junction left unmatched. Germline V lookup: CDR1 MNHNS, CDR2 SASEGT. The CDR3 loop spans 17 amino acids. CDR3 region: CASSGPTSRGPYNEQFF. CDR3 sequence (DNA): TGTGCCAGCAGTGGACCAACATCTAGGGGGCCGTACAATGAGCAGTTCTTC.

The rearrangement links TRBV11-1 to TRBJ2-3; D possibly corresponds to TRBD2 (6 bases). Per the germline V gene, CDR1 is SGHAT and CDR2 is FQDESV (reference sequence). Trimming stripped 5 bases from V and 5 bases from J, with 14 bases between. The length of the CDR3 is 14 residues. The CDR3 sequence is CASSPSSGEDTQYF. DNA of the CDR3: TGTGCCAGCAGCCCCTCCTCGGGGGAAGATACGCAGTATTTT.

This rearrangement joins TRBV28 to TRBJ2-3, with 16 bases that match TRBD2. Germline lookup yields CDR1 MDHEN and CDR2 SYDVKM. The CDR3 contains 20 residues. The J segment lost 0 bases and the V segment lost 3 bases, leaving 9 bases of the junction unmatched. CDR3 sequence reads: CASSFSPGLAGGASTDTQYF. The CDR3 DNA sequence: TGTGCCAGCAGTTTTTCACCGGGACTAGCGGGGGGGGCTAGCACAGATACGCAGTATTTT.

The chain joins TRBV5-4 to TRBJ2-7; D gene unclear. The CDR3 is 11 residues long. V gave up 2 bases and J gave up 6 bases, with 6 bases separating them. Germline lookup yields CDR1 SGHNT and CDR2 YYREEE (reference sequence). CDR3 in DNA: TGTGCCAGCAGCTTCATGCGCGAGCAGTACTTC. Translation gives CASSFMREQYF.

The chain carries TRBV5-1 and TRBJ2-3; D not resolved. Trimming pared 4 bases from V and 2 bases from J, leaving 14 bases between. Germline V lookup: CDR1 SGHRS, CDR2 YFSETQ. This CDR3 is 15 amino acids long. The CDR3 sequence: CASSPTIINTDTQYF. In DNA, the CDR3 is TGCGCCAGCAGCCCGACAATAATAAACACAGATACGCAGTATTTT.

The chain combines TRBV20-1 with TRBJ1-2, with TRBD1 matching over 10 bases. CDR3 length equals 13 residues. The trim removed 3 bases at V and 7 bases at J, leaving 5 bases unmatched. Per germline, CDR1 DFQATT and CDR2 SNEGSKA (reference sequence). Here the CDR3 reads CSASKTGGSGYTF. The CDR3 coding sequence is TGCAGTGCTAGTAAGACAGGGGGCTCTGGCTACACCTTC.

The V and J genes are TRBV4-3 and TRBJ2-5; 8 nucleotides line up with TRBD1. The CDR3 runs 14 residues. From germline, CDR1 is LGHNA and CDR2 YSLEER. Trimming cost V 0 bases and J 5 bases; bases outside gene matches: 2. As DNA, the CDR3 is TGCGCCAGCAGCCAAGATCCAGGGGGCGAGACCCAGTACTTC. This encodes CASSQDPGGETQYF.

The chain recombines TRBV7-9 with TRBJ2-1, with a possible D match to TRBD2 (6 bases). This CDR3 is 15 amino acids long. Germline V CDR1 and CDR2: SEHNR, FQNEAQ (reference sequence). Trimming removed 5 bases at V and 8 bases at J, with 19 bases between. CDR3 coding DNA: TGTGCCAGCAGCCCCCGACTAGAGGGATTCTATGAGCAGTTCTTC. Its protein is CASSPRLEGFYEQFF. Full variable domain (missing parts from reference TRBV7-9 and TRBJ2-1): DTGVSQNPRHKITKRGQNVTFRCDPISEHNRLYWYRQTLGQGPEFLTYFQNEAQLEKSRLLSDRFSAERPKGSFSTLEIQRTEQGDSAMYLCASSPRLEGFYEQFFGPGTRLTVL.